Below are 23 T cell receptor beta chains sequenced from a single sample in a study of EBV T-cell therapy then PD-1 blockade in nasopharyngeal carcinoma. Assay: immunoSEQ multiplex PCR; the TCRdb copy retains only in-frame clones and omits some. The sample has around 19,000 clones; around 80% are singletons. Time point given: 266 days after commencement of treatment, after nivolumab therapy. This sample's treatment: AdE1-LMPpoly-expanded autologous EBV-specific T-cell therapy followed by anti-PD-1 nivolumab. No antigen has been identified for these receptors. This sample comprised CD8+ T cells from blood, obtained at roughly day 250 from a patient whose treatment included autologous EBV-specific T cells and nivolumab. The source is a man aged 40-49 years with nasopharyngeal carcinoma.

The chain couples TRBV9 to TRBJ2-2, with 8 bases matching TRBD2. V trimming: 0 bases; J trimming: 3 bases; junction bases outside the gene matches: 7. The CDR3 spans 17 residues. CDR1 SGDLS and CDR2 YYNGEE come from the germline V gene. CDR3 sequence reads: CASSVVTGGLYTGELFF. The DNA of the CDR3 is TGTGCCAGCAGCGTAGTGACGGGGGGGCTGTACACCGGGGAGCTGTTTTTT.

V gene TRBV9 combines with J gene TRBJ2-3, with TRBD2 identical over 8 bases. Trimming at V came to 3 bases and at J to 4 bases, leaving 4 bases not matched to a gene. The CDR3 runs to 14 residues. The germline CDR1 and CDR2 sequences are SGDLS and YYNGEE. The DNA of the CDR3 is TGTGCCAGCAGCGACGGTAGCGGGGCAGATACGCAGTATTTT. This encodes CASSDGSGADTQYF.

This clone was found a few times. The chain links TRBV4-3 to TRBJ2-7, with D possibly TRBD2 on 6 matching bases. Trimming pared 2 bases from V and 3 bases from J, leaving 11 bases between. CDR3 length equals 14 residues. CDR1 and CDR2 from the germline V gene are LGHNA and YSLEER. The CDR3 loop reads CASSQLGGDYEQYF. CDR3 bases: TGCGCCAGCAGCCAACTGGGGGGAGACTACGAGCAGTACTTC.

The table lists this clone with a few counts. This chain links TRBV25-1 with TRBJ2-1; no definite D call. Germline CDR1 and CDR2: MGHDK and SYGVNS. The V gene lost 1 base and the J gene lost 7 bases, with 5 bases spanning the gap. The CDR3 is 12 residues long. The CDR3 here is CASSEWRNEQFF. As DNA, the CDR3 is TGTGCCAGCAGTGAATGGAGAAATGAGCAGTTCTTC. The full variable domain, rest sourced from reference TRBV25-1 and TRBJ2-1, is EADIYQTPRYLVIGTGKKITLECSQTMGHDKMYWYQQDPGMELHLIHYSYGVNSTEKGDLSSESTVSRIRTEHFPLTLESARPSHTSQYLCASSEWRNEQFFGPGTRLTVL.

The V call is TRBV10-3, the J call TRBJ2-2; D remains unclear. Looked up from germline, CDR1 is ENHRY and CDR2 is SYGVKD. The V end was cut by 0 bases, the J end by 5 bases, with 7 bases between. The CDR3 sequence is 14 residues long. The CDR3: CAISESRGTGELFF. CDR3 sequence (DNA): TGTGCCATCAGTGAGTCAAGAGGAACCGGGGAGCTGTTTTTT.

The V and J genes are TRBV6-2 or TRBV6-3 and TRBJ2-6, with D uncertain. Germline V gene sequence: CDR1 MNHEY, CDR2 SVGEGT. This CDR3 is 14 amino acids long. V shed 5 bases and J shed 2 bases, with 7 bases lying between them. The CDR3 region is CASSTDAGANVLTF. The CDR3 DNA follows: TGTGCCAGCAGTACCGACGCTGGGGCCAACGTCCTGACTTTC.

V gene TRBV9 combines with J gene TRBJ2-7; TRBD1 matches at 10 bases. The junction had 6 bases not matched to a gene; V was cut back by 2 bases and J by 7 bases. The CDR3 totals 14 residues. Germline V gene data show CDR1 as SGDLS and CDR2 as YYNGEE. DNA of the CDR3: TGTGCCAGCAGCGTGGGGACAGGGGAAGGGGAGCAGTACTTC. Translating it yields CASSVGTGEGEQYF. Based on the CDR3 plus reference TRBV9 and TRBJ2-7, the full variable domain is DSGVTQTPKHLITATGQRVTLRCSPRSGDLSVYWYQQSLDQGLQFLIQYYNGEERAKGNILERFSAQQFPDLHSELNLSSLELGDSALYFCASSVGTGEGEQYFGPGTRLTVT.

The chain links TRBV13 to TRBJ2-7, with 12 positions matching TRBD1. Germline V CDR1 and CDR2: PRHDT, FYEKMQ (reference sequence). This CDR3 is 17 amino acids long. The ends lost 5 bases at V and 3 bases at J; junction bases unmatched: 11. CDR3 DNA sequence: TGTGCCAGCAGCCCTAGGGACAGGGGGCGGCAATTCTACGAGCAGTACTTC. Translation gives CASSPRDRGRQFYEQYF.

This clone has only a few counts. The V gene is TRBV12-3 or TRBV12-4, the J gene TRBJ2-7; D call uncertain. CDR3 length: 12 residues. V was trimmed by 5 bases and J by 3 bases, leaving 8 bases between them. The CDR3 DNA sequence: TGTGCCAGCAGTCCCGCAGGCTACGAGCAGTACTTC. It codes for CASSPAGYEQYF.

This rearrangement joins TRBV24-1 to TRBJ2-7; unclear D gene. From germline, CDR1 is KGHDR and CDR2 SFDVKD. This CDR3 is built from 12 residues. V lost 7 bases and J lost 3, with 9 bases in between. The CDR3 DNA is TGTGCCACCAGCGTGACCGGCTACGAGCAGTACTTC. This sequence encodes CATSVTGYEQYF.

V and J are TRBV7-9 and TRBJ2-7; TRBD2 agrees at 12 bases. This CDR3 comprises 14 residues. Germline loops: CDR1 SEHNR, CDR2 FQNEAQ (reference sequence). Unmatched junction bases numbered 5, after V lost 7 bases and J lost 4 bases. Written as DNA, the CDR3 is TGTGCCAGCATCCTAGCGGGGGGGCGATACGAGCAGTACTTC. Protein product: CASILAGGRYEQYF.

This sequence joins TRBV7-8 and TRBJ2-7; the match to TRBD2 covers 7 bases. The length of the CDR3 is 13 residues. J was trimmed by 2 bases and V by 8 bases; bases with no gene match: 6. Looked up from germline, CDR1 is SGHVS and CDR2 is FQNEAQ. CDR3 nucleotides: TGTGCCAGCCGGGACTACGAGACCTACGAGCAGTACTTC. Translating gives CASRDYETYEQYF. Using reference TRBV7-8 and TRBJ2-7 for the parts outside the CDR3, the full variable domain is GAGVSQSPRYKVAKRGQDVALRCDPISGHVSLFWYQQALGQGPEFLTYFQNEAQLDKSGLPSDRFFAERPEGSVSTLKIQRTQQEDSAVYLCASRDYETYEQYFGPGTRLTVT.

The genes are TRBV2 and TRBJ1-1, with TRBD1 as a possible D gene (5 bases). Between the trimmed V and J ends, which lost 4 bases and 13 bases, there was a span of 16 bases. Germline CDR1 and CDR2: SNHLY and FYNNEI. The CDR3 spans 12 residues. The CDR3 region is CASSVRDWVGFF. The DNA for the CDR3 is TGTGCCAGCAGTGTAAGGGACTGGGTCGGTTTCTTT.

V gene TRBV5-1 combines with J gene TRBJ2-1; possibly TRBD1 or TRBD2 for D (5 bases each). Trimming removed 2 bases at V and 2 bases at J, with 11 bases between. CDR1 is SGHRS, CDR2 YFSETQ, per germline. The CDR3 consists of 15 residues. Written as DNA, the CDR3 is TGCGCCAGCAGCTTCGGTGGGGGACCCTACAATGAGCAGTTCTTC. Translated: CASSFGGGPYNEQFF. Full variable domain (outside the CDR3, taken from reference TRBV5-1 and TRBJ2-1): KAGVTQTPRYLIKTRGQQVTLSCSPISGHRSVSWYQQTPGQGLQFLFEYFSETQRNKGNFPGRFSGRQFSNSRSEMNVSTLELGDSALYLCASSFGGGPYNEQFFGPGTRLTVL.

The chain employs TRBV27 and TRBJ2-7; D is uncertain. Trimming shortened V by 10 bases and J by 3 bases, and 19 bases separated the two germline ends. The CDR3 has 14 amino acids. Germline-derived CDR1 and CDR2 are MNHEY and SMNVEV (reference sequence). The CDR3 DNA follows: TGTGCCACCCATGCCCGTGGCTCCCTCTACGAGCAGTACTTC. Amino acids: CATHARGSLYEQYF.

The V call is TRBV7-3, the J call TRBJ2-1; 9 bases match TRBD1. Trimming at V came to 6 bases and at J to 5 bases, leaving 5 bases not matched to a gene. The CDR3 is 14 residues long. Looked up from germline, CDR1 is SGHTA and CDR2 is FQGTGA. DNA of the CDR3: TGTGCCAGCAGTCGGACAGGGGCGGACAATGAGCAGTTCTTC. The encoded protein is CASSRTGADNEQFF.

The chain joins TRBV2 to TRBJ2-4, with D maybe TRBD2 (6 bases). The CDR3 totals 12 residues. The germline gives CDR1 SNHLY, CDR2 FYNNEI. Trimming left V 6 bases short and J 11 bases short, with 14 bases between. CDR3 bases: TGTGCCAGCAGGGGGGGATTATTTTTTCAGTACTTC. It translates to CASRGGLFFQYF.

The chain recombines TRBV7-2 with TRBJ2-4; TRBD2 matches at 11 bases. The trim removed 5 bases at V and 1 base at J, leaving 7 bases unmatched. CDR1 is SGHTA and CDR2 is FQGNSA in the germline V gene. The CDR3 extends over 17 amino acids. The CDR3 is CASSDPSGGTAKNIQYF. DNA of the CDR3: TGTGCCAGCAGCGATCCTAGCGGGGGGACTGCCAAAAACATTCAGTACTTC.

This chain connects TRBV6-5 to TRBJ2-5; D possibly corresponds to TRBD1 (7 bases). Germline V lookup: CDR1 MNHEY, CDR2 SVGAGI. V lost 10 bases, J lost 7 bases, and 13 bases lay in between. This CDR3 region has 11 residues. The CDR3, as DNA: TGTGCCACTAAGCAGGGGGGGACCCAGTACTTC. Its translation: CATKQGGTQYF.

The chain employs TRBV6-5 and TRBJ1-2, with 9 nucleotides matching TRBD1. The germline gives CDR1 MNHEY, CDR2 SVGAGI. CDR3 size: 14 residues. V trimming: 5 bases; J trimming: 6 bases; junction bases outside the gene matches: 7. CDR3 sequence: CASSTRQGGDGYTF. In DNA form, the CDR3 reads TGTGCCAGCAGTACCCGACAGGGGGGGGATGGCTACACCTTC.

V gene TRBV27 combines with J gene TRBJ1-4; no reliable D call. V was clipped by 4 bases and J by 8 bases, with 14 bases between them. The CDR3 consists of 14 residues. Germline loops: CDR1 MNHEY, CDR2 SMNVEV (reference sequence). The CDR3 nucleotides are TGTGCCAGCAGTTCCCGGACCGTGCACGAAAAACTGTTTTTT. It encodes CASSSRTVHEKLFF.

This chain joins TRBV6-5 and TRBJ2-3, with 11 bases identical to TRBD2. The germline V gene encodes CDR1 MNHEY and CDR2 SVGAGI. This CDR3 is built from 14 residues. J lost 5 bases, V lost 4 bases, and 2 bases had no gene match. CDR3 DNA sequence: TGTGCCAGCAGTTTTAGCGGGGGGGGAGATACGCAGTATTTT. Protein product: CASSFSGGGDTQYF.

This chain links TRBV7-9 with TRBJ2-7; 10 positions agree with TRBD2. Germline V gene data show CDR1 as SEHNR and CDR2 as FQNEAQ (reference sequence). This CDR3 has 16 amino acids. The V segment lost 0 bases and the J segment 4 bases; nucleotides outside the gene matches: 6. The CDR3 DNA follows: TGTGCCAGCAGCTTAGCATCAGGACTAGCGGCATACGAGCAGTACTTC. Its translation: CASSLASGLAAYEQYF.